This T cell receptor (beta chain) appears in the sequencing data of a study of cytomegalovirus exposure and HLA in healthy donors. Concerning this clone itself: Its specificity is not known.

Donors counted as nominally healthy when sampled, yet unrecorded immune exposures were likely. Study-wide findings and caveats: Testing in vitro showed a few CMV-associated chains specific for CMV antigens.

PCR used 60 Vbeta primers and 13 Jbeta primers. Sequenced by immunoSEQ multiplex PCR; TCRdb stores in-frame clones only, minus some. The sample spans about 110,000 clones; the ten largest clones claim 3% to 4.5%. Sequencing input: PBMCs. The receptor was isolated from a young man in good health and CMV-seronegative.

The CDR3 region is CASIAAAVSYGYTF. In DNA, the CDR3 is TGTGCCAGCATTGCGGCAGCCGTCAGTTATGGCTACACCTTC. The chain carries TRBV6-6 and TRBJ1-2; no clear D. The germline V gene has CDR1 MNHNY and CDR2 SVGAGI (reference sequence). This CDR3 has 14 amino acids. V lost 7 bases to trimming and J lost 5 bases, with 17 bases between them.